Reported below is one T cell receptor (beta chain). These data originate in a study of OX40 agonist ivuxolimab in advanced cancers. Assay: immunoSEQ multiplex PCR; the TCRdb copy retains only in-frame clones and omits some. The sample holds just under 85,000 clones, over 65% seen once. The V and J ends lost 8 bases and 2 bases, in that order; junction bases with no gene match: 6. The CDR3 runs 15 residues. Germline lookup yields CDR1 MRHNA and CDR2 SNTAGT. This receptor was identified in an adult with an advanced solid tumor such as melanoma, head and neck, liver or kidney cancer. This chain uses TRBV6-4 with TRBJ2-6; 7 positions agree with TRBD1. The material sequenced was CD4+ or CD8+ T cells sorted from blood, taken in a trial of the OX40 agonist ivuxolimab. CDR3 in amino acids: CASSVTGTGANVLTF. In nucleotides, the CDR3 is TGTGCCAGCTCCGTGACAGGGACTGGGGCCAACGTCCTGACTTTC.